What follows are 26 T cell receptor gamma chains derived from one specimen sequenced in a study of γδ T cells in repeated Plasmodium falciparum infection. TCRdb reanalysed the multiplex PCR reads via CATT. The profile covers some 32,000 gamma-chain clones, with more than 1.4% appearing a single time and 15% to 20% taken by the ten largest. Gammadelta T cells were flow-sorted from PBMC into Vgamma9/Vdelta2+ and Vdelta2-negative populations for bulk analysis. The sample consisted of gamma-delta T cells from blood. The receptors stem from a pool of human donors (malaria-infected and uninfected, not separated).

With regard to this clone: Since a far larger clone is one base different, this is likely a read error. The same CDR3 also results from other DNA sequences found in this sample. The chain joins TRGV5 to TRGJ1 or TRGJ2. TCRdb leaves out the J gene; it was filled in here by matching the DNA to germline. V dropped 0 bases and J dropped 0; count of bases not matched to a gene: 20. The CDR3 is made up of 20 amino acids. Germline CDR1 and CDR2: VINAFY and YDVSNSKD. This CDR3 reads CATWDRPQSPKYLNYYKKLF. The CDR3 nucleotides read TGTGCCACCTGGGACAGGCCTCAGTCCCCCAAATACCTGAATTATTATAAGAAACTCTTT.

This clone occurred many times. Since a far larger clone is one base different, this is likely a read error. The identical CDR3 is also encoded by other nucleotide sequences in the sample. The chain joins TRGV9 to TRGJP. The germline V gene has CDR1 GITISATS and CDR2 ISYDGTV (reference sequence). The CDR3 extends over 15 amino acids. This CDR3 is CALWESELGKKIKVF. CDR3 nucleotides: TGTGCCTTGTGGGAGTCAGAGCTGGGCAAAAAAATCAAGGTATTT.

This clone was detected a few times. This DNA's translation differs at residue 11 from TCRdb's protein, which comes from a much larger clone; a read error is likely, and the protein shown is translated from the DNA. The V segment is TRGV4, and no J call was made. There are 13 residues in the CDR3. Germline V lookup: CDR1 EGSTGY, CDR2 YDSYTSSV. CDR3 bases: TGTGCCACCTGGGGTCATATTGGTTGGTTCGAGATATTT. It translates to CATWGHIGWFEIF.

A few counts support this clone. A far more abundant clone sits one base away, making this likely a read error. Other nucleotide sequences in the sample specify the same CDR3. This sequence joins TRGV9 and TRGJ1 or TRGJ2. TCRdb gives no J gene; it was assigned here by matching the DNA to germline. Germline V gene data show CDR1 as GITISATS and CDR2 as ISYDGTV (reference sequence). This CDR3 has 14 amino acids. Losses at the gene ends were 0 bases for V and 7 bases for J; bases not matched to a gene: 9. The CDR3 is CALWEVGWAYKKLF. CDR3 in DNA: TGTGCCTTGTGGGAGGTGGGGTGGGCCTATAAGAAACTCTTT.

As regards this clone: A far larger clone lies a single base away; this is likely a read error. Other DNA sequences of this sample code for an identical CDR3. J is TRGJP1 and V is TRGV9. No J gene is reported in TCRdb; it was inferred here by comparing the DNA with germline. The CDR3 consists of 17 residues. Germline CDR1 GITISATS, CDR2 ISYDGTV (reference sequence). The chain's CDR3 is CALWEAFKNTTGWFKIF. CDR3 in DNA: TGCGCCTTGTGGGAGGCCTTTAAAAATACCACTGGTTGGTTCAAGATATTT.

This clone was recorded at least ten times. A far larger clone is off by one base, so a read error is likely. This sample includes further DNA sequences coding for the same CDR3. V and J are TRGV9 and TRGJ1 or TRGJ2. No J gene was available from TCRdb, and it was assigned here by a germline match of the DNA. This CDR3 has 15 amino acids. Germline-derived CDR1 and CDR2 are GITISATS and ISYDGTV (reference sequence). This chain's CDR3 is CALWEVSIQYYKKLF. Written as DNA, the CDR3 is TGTGCCTTATGGGAGGTGTCCATCCAATATTATAAGAAACTCTTT.

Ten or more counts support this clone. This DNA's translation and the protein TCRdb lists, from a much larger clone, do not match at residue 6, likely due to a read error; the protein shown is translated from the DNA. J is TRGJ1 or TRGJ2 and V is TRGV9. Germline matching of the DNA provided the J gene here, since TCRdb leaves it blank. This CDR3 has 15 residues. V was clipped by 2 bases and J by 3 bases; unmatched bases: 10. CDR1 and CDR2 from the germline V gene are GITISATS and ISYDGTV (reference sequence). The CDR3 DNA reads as TGTGCCTTGTGGGAGGCGTGGCTCCCTTATTATAAGAAACTCTTT. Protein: CALWEAWLPYYKKLF.

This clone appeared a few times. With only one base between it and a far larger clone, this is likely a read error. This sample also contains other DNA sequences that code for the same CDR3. The chain's CDR3 is CAPAPLKYYKKLF. The CDR3 DNA follows: TGTGCCCCAGCCCCACTAAAATACTATAAGAAACTCTTT. The V and J genes are TRGV8 and TRGJ1 or TRGJ2. The J gene is absent in TCRdb and was assigned here via DNA matching to germline. V was pared by 12 bases and J by 7 bases, with 18 bases of the junction left unmatched. Germline V CDR1 and CDR2: VENAVY, YDSYNSRV. This CDR3 is 13 amino acids long.

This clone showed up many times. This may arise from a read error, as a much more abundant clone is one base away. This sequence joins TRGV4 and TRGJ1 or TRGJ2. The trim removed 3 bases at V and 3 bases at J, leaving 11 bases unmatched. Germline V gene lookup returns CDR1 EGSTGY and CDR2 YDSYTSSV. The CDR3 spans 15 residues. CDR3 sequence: CATWDKAPCYYKKLF. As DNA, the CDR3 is TGTGCCACCTGGGATAAAGCCCCCTGTTATTATAAGAAACTCTTT.

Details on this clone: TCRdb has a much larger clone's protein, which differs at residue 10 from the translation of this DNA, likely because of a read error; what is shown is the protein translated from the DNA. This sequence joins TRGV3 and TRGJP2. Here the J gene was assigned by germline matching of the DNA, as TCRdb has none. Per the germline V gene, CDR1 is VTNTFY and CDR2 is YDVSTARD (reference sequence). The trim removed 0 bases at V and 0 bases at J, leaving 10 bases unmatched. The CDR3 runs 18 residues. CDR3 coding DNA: TGTGCCACCTGGGACAGGCCTTGGGGGCATAGTAGTGATTGGATCAAGACGTTT. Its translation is CATWDRPWGHSSDWIKTF.

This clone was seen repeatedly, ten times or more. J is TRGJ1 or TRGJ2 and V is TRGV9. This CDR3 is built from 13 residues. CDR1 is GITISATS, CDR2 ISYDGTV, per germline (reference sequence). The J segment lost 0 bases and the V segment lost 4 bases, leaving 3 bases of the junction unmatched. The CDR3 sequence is CALWDENYYKKLF. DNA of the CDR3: TGTGCCTTGTGGGATGAGAATTATTATAAGAAACTCTTT.

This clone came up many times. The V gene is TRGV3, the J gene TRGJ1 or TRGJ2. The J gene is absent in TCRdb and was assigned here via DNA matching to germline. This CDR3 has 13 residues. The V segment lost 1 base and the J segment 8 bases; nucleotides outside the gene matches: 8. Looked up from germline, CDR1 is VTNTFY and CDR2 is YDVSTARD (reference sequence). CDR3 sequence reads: CATWDSKGHKKLF. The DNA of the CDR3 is TGTGCCACCTGGGACAGTAAAGGACATAAGAAACTCTTT.

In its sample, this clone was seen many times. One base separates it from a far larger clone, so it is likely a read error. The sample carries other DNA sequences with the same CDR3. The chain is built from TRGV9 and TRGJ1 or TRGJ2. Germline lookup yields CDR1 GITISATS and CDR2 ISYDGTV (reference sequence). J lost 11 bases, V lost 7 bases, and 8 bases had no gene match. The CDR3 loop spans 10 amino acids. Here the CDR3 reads CALCLIEKLF. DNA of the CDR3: TGTGCCTTGTGCCTGATAGAGAAACTCTTT.

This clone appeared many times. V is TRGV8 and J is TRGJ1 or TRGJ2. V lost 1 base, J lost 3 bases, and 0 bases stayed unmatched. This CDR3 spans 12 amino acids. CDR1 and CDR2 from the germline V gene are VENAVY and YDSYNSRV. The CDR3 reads CATWDSYYKKLF. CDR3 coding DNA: TGTGCCACCTGGGATAGTTATTATAAGAAACTCTTT.

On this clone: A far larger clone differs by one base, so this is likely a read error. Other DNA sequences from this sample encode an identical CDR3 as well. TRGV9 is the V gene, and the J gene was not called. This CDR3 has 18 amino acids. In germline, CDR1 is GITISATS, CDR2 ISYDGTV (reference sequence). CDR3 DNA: TGTGCCTTGTGGGAGGTGCAGTCTACGAGTTTGGGCAAAAAAATCAAGGTATTC. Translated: CALWEVQSTSLGKKIKVF.

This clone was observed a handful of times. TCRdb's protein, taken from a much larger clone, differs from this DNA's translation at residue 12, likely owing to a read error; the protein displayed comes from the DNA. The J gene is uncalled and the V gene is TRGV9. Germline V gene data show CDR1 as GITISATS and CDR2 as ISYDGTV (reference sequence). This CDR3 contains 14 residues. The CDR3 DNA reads TGTGCCTTGTGGGTGACCTCCAAGGGCTTTAAGAACCTCTTT. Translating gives CALWVTSKGFKNLF.

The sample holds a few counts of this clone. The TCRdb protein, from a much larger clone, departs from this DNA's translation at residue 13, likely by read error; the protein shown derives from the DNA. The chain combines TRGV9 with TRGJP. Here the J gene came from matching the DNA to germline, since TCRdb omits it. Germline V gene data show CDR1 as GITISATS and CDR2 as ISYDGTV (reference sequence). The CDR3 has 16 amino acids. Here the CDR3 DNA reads TGTGCCTTGTGGGATCAACAAGAGTTGGGCAAAAAAACCAAGGTATTT. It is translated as CALWDQQELGKKTKVF.

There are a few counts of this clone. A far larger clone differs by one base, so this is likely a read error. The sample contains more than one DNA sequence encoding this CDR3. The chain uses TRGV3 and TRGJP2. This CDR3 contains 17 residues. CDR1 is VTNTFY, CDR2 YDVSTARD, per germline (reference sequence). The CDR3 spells CATWDRPMLVGDWIKTF. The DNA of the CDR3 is TGTGCTACCTGGGACAGGCCTATGTTAGTTGGTGATTGGATCAAGACGTTT.

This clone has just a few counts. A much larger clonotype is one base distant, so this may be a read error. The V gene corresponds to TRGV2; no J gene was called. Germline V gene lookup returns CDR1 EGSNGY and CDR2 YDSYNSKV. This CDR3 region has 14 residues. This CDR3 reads CAAWDCSFYYKRLF. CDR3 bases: TGTGCCGCCTGGGACTGCTCCTTTTATTATAAGAGACTCTTT.

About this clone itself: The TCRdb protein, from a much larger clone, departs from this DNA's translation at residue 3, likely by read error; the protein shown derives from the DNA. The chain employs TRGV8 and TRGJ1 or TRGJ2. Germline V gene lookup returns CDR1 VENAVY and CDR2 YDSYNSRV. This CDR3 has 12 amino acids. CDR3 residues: CAAWTRVDKKLF. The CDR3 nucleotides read TGTGCCGCCTGGACTCGTGTGGATAAGAAACTCTTT.

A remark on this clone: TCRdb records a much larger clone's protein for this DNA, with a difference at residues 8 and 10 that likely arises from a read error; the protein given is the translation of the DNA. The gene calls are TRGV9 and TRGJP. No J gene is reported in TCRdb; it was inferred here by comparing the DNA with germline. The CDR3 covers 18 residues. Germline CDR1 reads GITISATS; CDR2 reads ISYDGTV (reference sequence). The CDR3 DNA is TGTGCCTTGTGGGAGGCGGGCACTCAAGGGTTGGGCAAAAAAATCAAGGTATTT. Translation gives CALWEAGTQGLGKKIKVF.

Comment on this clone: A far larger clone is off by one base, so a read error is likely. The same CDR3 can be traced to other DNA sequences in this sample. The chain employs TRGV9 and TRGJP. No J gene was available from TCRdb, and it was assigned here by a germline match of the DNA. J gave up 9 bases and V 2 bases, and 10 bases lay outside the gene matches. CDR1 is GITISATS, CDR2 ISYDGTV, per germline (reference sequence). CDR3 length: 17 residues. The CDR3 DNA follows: TGTGCCTTGTGGGAGGATCACACGGGGTTGGGCAAAAAAATCAAGGTATTT. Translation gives CALWEDHTGLGKKIKVF.

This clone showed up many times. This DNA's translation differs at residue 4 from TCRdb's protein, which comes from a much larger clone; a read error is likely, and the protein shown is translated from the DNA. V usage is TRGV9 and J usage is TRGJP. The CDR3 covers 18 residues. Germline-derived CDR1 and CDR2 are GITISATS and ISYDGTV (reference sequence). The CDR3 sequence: CALREVGARRLGKKIKVF. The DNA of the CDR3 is TGTGCCTTGCGGGAGGTGGGGGCCCGTAGGTTGGGCAAAAAAATCAAGGTATTT.

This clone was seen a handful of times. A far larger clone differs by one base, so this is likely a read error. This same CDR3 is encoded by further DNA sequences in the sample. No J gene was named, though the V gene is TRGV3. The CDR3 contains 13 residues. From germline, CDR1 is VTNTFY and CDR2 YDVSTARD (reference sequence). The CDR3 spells CATWDRPRDKKLF. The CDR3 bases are TGTGCCACCTGGGACAGGCCCCGTGATAAGAAACTCTTC.

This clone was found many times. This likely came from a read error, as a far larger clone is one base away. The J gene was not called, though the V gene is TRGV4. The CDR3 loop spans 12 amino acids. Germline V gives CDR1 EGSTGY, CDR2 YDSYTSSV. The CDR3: CATWGDYYKKLF. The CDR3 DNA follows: TGTGCCACCTGGGGTGATTATTATAAAAAACTCTTT.

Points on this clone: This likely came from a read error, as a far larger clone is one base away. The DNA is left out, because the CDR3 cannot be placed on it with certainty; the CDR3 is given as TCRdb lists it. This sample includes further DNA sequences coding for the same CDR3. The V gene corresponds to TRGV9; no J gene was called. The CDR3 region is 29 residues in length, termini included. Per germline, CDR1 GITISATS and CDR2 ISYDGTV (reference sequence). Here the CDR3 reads CALWVIIRNSLAVEQHLLSQVSIGRIQHF.